These 25 T cell receptor beta chains were sequenced from one sample in a study of blood T cell repertoires in COVID-19. Using immunoSEQ multiplex PCR, the repertoire was profiled, and TCRdb retains in-frame clones only, with some absent. The table has about 46,000 clones, over 80% seen once. The specimen sequenced was peripheral blood. The receptors come from a human donor in a cohort sampled during active COVID-19.

The chain carries TRBV6-5 and TRBJ2-2; the D is unclear. The CDR3 length is 12 residues. Trimming removed 6 bases from V and 3 bases from J, with 5 bases in between. Germline CDR1 reads MNHEY; CDR2 reads SVGAGI. The CDR3: CASSPYTGELFF. The DNA of the CDR3 is TGTGCCAGCAGCCCCTACACCGGGGAGCTGTTTTTT.

This sequence joins TRBV14 and TRBJ1-1, with D possibly being TRBD1 (5 bases). V was shortened by 0 bases and J by 12 bases, with 14 bases between the two germline ends. The CDR3 has 13 amino acids. Germline V gives CDR1 SGHDN, CDR2 FVKESK. The CDR3 protein is CASSQDSGFMSFF. CDR3 nucleotides: TGTGCCAGCAGCCAAGATTCAGGGTTCATGTCTTTCTTT.

This clone has only one observation. The gene calls are TRBV15 and TRBJ1-3; 7 bases line up with TRBD1. Germline lookup yields CDR1 LNHNV and CDR2 YYDKDF (reference sequence). The CDR3 runs 15 residues. V lost 8 bases, J lost 0 bases, and 7 bases stayed unmatched. The DNA for the CDR3 is TGTGCCACCTCGATAGACAGGGACTCTGGAAACACCATATATTTT. Translating it yields CATSIDRDSGNTIYF.

This sequence joins TRBV7-9 and TRBJ1-5; D is possibly TRBD1 (6 bases). Trimming took 1 base from V and 4 from J, leaving 14 bases between them. The CDR3 is made up of 16 amino acids. Germline V gene sequence: CDR1 SEHNR, CDR2 FQNEAQ (reference sequence). The CDR3 nucleotides read TGTGCCAGCAGCTTAGGTGTAGGGGGAGGGAATCAGCCCCAGCATTTT. Translation: CASSLGVGGGNQPQHF. Together with reference TRBV7-9 and TRBJ1-5, the CDR3 gives the full variable domain: DTGVSQNPRHKITKRGQNVTFRCDPISEHNRLYWYRQTLGQGPEFLTYFQNEAQLEKSRLLSDRFSAERPKGSFSTLEIQRTEQGDSAMYLCASSLGVGGGNQPQHFGDGTRLSIL.

This rearrangement joins TRBV12-5 to TRBJ2-5; 7 bases fit TRBD1. This CDR3 contains 13 residues. Germline values: CDR1 LGHNT, CDR2 FRNRAP. V gave up 6 bases and J gave up 9 bases; unmatched junction bases: 10. In nucleotides, the CDR3 is TGTGCTAGTGGCCTGGGACAGAGTGGGTCCCAGTACTTC. It specifies CASGLGQSGSQYF.

The chain couples TRBV27 to TRBJ2-3; D perhaps matches TRBD1 (7 bases). CDR1 and CDR2 (germline): MNHEY, SMNVEV (reference sequence). This CDR3 region has 14 residues. The germline V and J ends were trimmed by 6 bases and 2 bases, with 12 bases remaining between them. The CDR3 here is CASRSGGFTDTQYF. The CDR3 DNA reads TGTGCCAGCAGATCAGGGGGGTTCACAGATACGCAGTATTTT.

This rearrangement joins TRBV7-8 to TRBJ1-3; D gene unclear. The germline V gene has CDR1 SGHVS and CDR2 FQNEAQ. Trimming took 1 base from V and 0 from J, leaving 7 bases between them. This CDR3 is built from 15 residues. CDR3 protein: CASSLESSSGNTIYF. CDR3 coding DNA: TGTGCCAGCAGCTTAGAGTCGAGCTCTGGAAACACCATATATTTT.

The chain links TRBV9 to TRBJ2-7; D may be TRBD1 (6 bases). The germline gives CDR1 SGDLS, CDR2 YYNGEE. Trimming took off 4 bases at V and 1 base at J, with 18 bases between the two ends. The CDR3 is 16 amino acids. CDR3 nucleotide sequence: TGTGCCAGCAGCCAAACAGGGTCCACTGATTCCTACGAGCAGTACTTC. Translation gives CASSQTGSTDSYEQYF.

This clone rates as medium-sized. As DNA, the CDR3 is TGCGCCAGCAGCCAAGATCTCCAGGGCTATGGCTACACCTTC. Translation: CASSQDLQGYGYTF. The chain has TRBV4-1 and TRBJ1-2; D perhaps matches TRBD1 (5 bases). The CDR3 extends over 14 amino acids. Germline V gene lookup returns CDR1 MGHRA and CDR2 YSYEKL. V lost 0 bases, J lost 4 bases, and 9 bases lay in between.

This clone was recorded a few times. The chain couples TRBV7-9 to TRBJ2-7; 9 nucleotides line up with TRBD1. The germline V gene has CDR1 SEHNR and CDR2 FQNEAQ (reference sequence). The CDR3 contains 14 residues. V was clipped by 5 bases and J by 4 bases; unmatched bases: 6. CDR3 DNA: TGTGCCAGCAGCGTCGGGACAGGGCTATACGAGCAGTACTTC. The encoded protein is CASSVGTGLYEQYF. Full variable domain (outside the CDR3, taken from reference TRBV7-9 and TRBJ2-7): DTGVSQNPRHKITKRGQNVTFRCDPISEHNRLYWYRQTLGQGPEFLTYFQNEAQLEKSRLLSDRFSAERPKGSFSTLEIQRTEQGDSAMYLCASSVGTGLYEQYFGPGTRLTVT.

The J gene is TRBJ2-2, the V gene TRBV7-9; TRBD2 matches at 8 bases. Trimming removed 4 bases from V and 5 bases from J; junction bases left unmatched: 9. The CDR3 is 16 residues long. The germline gives CDR1 SEHNR, CDR2 FQNEAQ (reference sequence). CDR3 loop: CASSSAGRGGTGELFF. The CDR3 DNA is TGTGCCAGCAGCTCCGCCGGGAGGGGCGGGACCGGGGAGCTGTTTTTT.

The gene calls are TRBV4-2 and TRBJ1-1, with D perhaps matching TRBD1 (6 bases). Trimming shortened V by 0 bases and J by 0 bases, and 11 bases separated the two germline ends. Germline CDR1 is LGHNA and CDR2 is YNFKEQ. The CDR3 runs to 16 residues. CDR3 sequence reads: CASSQEWGQLNTEAFF. The CDR3 bases are TGTGCCAGCAGCCAAGAATGGGGGCAGTTGAACACTGAAGCTTTCTTT.

This chain joins TRBV29-1 and TRBJ1-2, with 8 bases lining up with TRBD1. V was clipped by 0 bases and J by 8 bases; unmatched bases: 14. From germline, CDR1 is SQVTM and CDR2 ANQGSEA. The CDR3 is 16 amino acids. CDR3 nucleotides: TGCAGCGTTGAAGATCCAATGCAGGGGGCTCTAGAGGGCTACACCTTC. Translating gives CSVEDPMQGALEGYTF.

The genes are TRBV19 and TRBJ1-5; 7 bases align to TRBD1. This CDR3 has 17 residues. Germline lookup yields CDR1 LNHDA and CDR2 SQIVND (reference sequence). Unmatched junction bases numbered 10, after V lost 5 bases and J lost 0 bases. CDR3 protein: CASSGPQGRYSNQPQHF. The CDR3 DNA reads as TGTGCCAGTAGTGGCCCACAGGGGAGGTATAGCAATCAGCCCCAGCATTTT.

The gene calls are TRBV27 and TRBJ2-3, with 9 bases lining up with TRBD2. The length of the CDR3 is 16 residues. The germline gives CDR1 MNHEY, CDR2 SMNVEV (reference sequence). Germline trimming cut 1 base from V and 2 bases from J; bases unmatched to any gene: 4. CDR3 loop: CASSLWASGNTDTQYF. The CDR3 DNA sequence: TGTGCCAGCAGTTTATGGGCTAGCGGGAACACAGATACGCAGTATTTT.

CDR3: CAISDTEYEQYF. CDR3 in DNA: TGTGCCATCAGTGATACAGAGTACGAGCAGTACTTC. This chain uses TRBV10-3 with TRBJ2-7, with D hard to call. CDR3 size: 12 residues. The germline CDR1 and CDR2 sequences are ENHRY and SYGVKD. V gave up 3 bases and J gave up 4 bases, with 7 bases separating them.

V and J are TRBV19 and TRBJ1-1, with a tentative D call TRBD1 (6 bases). The V and J ends lost 11 bases and 3 bases respectively, with 19 bases between them. This CDR3 comprises 14 residues. The germline CDR1 and CDR2 sequences are LNHDA and SQIVND (reference sequence). The chain's CDR3 is CAGRKQGGDTEAFF. The CDR3 region has the DNA TGTGCCGGCAGAAAACAGGGTGGGGACACTGAAGCTTTCTTT.

The rearrangement links TRBV28 to TRBJ1-5; a weak D match, TRBD1 (5 bases). Per the germline V gene, CDR1 is MDHEN and CDR2 is SYDVKM. CDR3 size: 14 residues. V was pared by 3 bases and J by 4 bases, with 10 bases between. CDR3 region: CASSFGGINQPQHF. The CDR3 coding sequence is TGTGCCAGCAGTTTTGGGGGGATTAATCAGCCCCAGCATTTT.

Written as DNA, the CDR3 is TGTGCCAGCAGCCGATGGGTGACAGGGGGTTACGAGCAGTACTTC. Its protein is CASSRWVTGGYEQYF. The gene calls are TRBV13 and TRBJ2-7, with TRBD1 identical over 9 bases. Germline assignment: CDR1 PRHDT and CDR2 FYEKMQ (reference sequence). The CDR3 runs 15 residues. Losses at the gene ends were 5 bases for V and 4 bases for J; bases not matched to a gene: 9.

This clone was seen a few times. The genes are TRBV19 and TRBJ2-1; 14 bases agree with TRBD2. Germline trimming cut 9 bases from V and 4 bases from J; bases unmatched to any gene: 5. Per germline, CDR1 LNHDA and CDR2 SQIVND (reference sequence). This CDR3 has 15 residues. The CDR3 here is CASGTSGSVYNEQFF. CDR3 sequence (DNA): TGTGCCAGCGGGACTAGCGGGAGTGTTTACAATGAGCAGTTCTTC.

CDR3 nucleotides: TGTGCCAGCAGTTTGGTCGGGACTTACTATGGCTACACCTTC. Protein: CASSLVGTYYGYTF. V and J are TRBV27 and TRBJ1-2; TRBD1 is a possible D gene (5 bases). Trimming stripped 3 bases from V and 3 bases from J, with 11 bases between. The CDR3 length is 14 residues. CDR1 is MNHEY, CDR2 SMNVEV, per germline (reference sequence).

The chain uses TRBV7-9 and TRBJ2-5; 9 bases are a match to TRBD1. CDR3 size: 14 residues. The germline gives CDR1 SEHNR, CDR2 FQNEAQ (reference sequence). V dropped 5 bases and J dropped 5; count of bases not matched to a gene: 6. The CDR3 bases are TGTGCCAGCAGCGCGGGACAGGGAGGGGAGACCCAGTACTTC. It codes for CASSAGQGGETQYF.

The V gene is TRBV28, the J gene TRBJ2-7, with D possibly being TRBD1 (5 bases). CDR1 and CDR2 (germline): MDHEN, SYDVKM. V gave up 5 bases and J gave up 7 bases, with 21 bases separating them. CDR3 size: 15 residues. The CDR3 DNA sequence: TGTGCCAGCAGTCGTACTCAGGGATGGATGGGGGAGCAGTACTTC. Translation gives CASSRTQGWMGEQYF.

The chain carries TRBV9 and TRBJ1-1; no clear D. The germline V and J ends were trimmed by 3 bases and 5 bases, with 11 bases remaining between them. The CDR3 sequence is 13 residues long. Germline lookup yields CDR1 SGDLS and CDR2 YYNGEE. The CDR3 loop reads CASSAGVGTEAFF. The CDR3 DNA reads TGTGCCAGCAGCGCCGGGGTGGGGACTGAAGCTTTCTTT.

This clone was detected once. The rearrangement links TRBV27 to TRBJ2-7, with TRBD2 matching 12 bases. There are 15 residues in the CDR3. Germline loops: CDR1 MNHEY, CDR2 SMNVEV (reference sequence). J was trimmed by 4 bases and V by 5 bases; bases with no gene match: 6. CDR3 sequence: CASSPRLAGVYEQYF. For the CDR3, the DNA is TGTGCCAGCAGTCCCCGACTAGCGGGAGTGTACGAGCAGTACTTC.